Listed below are T cell receptor beta chains from one sample, sequenced in a study of T-cell memory formation after mild COVID-19. In TCRdb, the 5' RACE reads were re-called with MiXCR into one record per CDR3 protein. This table has roughly 200,000 distinct CDR3 sequences, roughly a fifth appearing once. Sequencing was done on a sample of PBMCs or a T cell subset sorted from them (not recorded which). Source of these receptors: an adult woman who had mild COVID-19 (a few samples of this study predate the infection). Cell type and time point are not known. Both conserved end residues are part of each CDR3. A D gene is named only where the DNA matches it firmly. Size is omitted from some rows. Given values are once, few, many or a class for expanded clones.

D	V	J	size	DNA	CDR3
TRBD1	TRBV6-5	TRBJ2-7	few	TGTGCCAGCAGTTCATCCGGGACAGGGGCGGTATACGAGCAGTACTTC	CASSSSGTGAVYEQYF
.	TRBV7-2	TRBJ2-5	few	TGTGCCAGCAGCTTTCTGGAGGCGGGTTTCGGGGAGACCCAGTACTTC	CASSFLEAGFGETQYF
TRBD2	TRBV4-2	TRBJ2-7	few	TGTGCCAGCAGCCAAACTAGCGGGGGCTGGGGGGAGCAGTACTTC	CASSQTSGGWGEQYF
.	TRBV9	TRBJ2-2	.	TGTGCCAGCAGCGCCCACCTTGGGCCCCCAGGCGGGGAGCTGTTTTTT	CASSAHLGPPGGELFF
.	TRBV2	TRBJ1-2	.	TGTGCCAGCAGTGAAGGGTCTATCGAGACCCCATTGCTAAATGGCTACACCTTC	CASSEGSIETPLLNGYTF
.	TRBV6-4	TRBJ2-3	few	TGTGCCAGCAGTGACTCCTTCTCTAGCACAGATACGCAGTATTTT	CASSDSFSSTDTQYF
.	TRBV19	TRBJ2-6	few	TGTGCCAGTAACCCCCGCCGGGTACTCCCCTCTGGGGCCAACGTCCTGACTTTC	CASNPRRVLPSGANVLTF
.	TRBV28	TRBJ2-1	few	TGTGCCAGCAGTCCGGGACTGCAAGAGCAGTTCTTC	CASSPGLQEQFF
.	TRBV5-1	TRBJ2-2	.	TGCGCCAGCAGCTACGACGGGGAGCTGTTTTTT	CASSYDGELFF
TRBD1	TRBV6-5	TRBJ1-1	.	TGTGCCAGCAGTTTATTTGGGACAGGGATGCGTTGGGCTGAAGCTTTCTTT	CASSLFGTGMRWAEAFF
.	TRBV13	TRBJ2-7	few	TGTGCCAGCAGCGCCACCCTCTCCGAGCAGTACTTC	CASSATLSEQYF
.	TRBV20-1	TRBJ2-1	.	TGCAGTGCTTCTCCGACTAGTGGTCTCAATGAGCAGTTCTTC	CSASPTSGLNEQFF
.	TRBV5-1	TRBJ2-2	many	TGCGCCAGCAGCTTGGACGGTGACACCGGGGAGCTGTTTTTT	CASSLDGDTGELFF
.	TRBV7-7	TRBJ2-3	few	TGTGCCAGCAGCTTAGGGACAGTCAGCACAGATACGCAGTATTTT	CASSLGTVSTDTQYF
.	TRBV4-1	TRBJ2-3	.	TGCGCCAGCAGCCAAGATAGGGTCGCAGATACGCAGTATTTT	CASSQDRVADTQYF
.	TRBV7-2	TRBJ2-7	.	TGTGCCAGCAGCTCTTACAGGGACGAGCAGTACTTC	CASSSYRDEQYF
.	TRBV7-9	TRBJ2-3	.	TGTGCCAGCAGCTCCGCAGCGGTTAGCACAGATACGCAGTATTTT	CASSSAAVSTDTQYF
.	TRBV12-3/TRBV12-4	TRBJ2-1	.	TGTGCCAGCAGTTTGTCTCTAAGGGGCCGCTACAATGAGCAGTTCTTC	CASSLSLRGRYNEQFF
.	TRBV4-1	TRBJ1-5	.	TGCGCCAGCAGCCAAGATCAGGGAGGAGGGCAGCCCCAGCATTTT	CASSQDQGGGQPQHF
TRBD2	TRBV4-3	TRBJ2-1	.	TGCGCCAGCAGCCAAGACACTAGCGGATACAATGAGCAGTTCTTC	CASSQDTSGYNEQFF
.	TRBV30	TRBJ2-7	few	TGTGCCTGGGGAGCGGTCTACGAGCAGTACTTC	CAWGAVYEQYF
TRBD2	TRBV20-1	TRBJ2-1	few	TGCAGTGCTAGAGATCTCAGGACTAGCGGGAGGTCCTACAATGAGCAGTTCTTC	CSARDLRTSGRSYNEQFF
TRBD2	TRBV7-8	TRBJ2-7	few	TGTGCCAGCAGCCTCGGGTCTGGAGGACTAGCGTCCTACGAGCAGTACTTC	CASSLGSGGLASYEQYF
TRBD1	TRBV10-3	TRBJ1-1	.	TGTGCCATCAGGCAACCGGGACAGGGGGTCACTGAAGCTTTCTTT	CAIRQPGQGVTEAFF
TRBD2	TRBV30	TRBJ2-3	.	TGTGCCTGGGAGCGGGAGAGCACAGATACGCAGTATTTT	CAWERESTDTQYF
.	TRBV3-1	TRBJ2-3	few	TGTGCCAGCAGCCAAGAAGGTCTTGGGGGGTACACAGATACGCAGTATTTT	CASSQEGLGGYTDTQYF
TRBD1	TRBV15	TRBJ1-4	few	TGTGCCACCAGCAGGGGGACAGGGCAGAGTGAAAAACTGTTTTTT	CATSRGTGQSEKLFF
TRBD2	TRBV14	TRBJ2-1	.	TGTGCCAGCAGCCAAGTCGTAGGAACTAGCGGGAGGGGCAATGAGCAGTTCTTC	CASSQVVGTSGRGNEQFF
TRBD2	TRBV6-2/TRBV6-3	TRBJ2-1	.	TGTGCCAGCAGTCCACTAGCGGCCTACAATGAGCAGTTCTTC	CASSPLAAYNEQFF
.	TRBV2	TRBJ1-5	few	TGTGCCAGCAGTGTAGGCAGGGGCCATTATAGCAATCAGCCCCAGCATTTT	CASSVGRGHYSNQPQHF
TRBD2	TRBV5-5	TRBJ2-5	few	TGTGCCAGCAGCTTGTCTAGCGGGGGGGGAGAGACCCAGTACTTC	CASSLSSGGGETQYF
TRBD2	TRBV7-7	TRBJ2-1	.	TGTGCCAGCAGCACTAGCGGGGGCTCCTACAATGAGCAGTTCTTC	CASSTSGGSYNEQFF
.	TRBV20-1	TRBJ1-4	few	TGCAGTCTTGAGGAGAGGGCTAATGAAAAACTGTTTTTT	CSLEERANEKLFF
TRBD2	TRBV7-6	TRBJ2-7	few	TGTGCCAGCAGCTTAGAAACTCCGGGACTAGCGGGAGTTCTCTACGAGCAGTACTTC	CASSLETPGLAGVLYEQYF
.	TRBV5-1	TRBJ2-7	.	TGCGCCAGCAGCTTGGACCCGGGACCAACCTACGAGCAGTACTTC	CASSLDPGPTYEQYF
.	TRBV7-9	TRBJ1-4	few	TGTGCCAGCAGCTTCGGGCCAACTAATGAAAAACTGTTTTTT	CASSFGPTNEKLFF
TRBD2	TRBV9	TRBJ2-7	.	TGTGCCAGCAGCGTAGCTGGGGGAGGGAGCTCCTACGAGCAGTACTTC	CASSVAGGGSSYEQYF
TRBD2	TRBV11-2	TRBJ2-7	few	TGTGCCAGCAGGGAGGCGGGAGACTACGAGCAGTACTTC	CASREAGDYEQYF
.	TRBV6-6	TRBJ1-4	few	TGTGCCAGCAGTTACTCTCCGGGACATGTTAATGAAAAACTGTTTTTT	CASSYSPGHVNEKLFF
TRBD2	TRBV4-2	TRBJ2-1	.	TGTGCCAGCAGCCAAGTAGCGGGAGGTCTGTACAATGAGCAGTTCTTC	CASSQVAGGLYNEQFF
.	TRBV9	TRBJ1-2	.	TGTGCCAGCAGCGTAGAGCGCGACAGGCTCTCTTATGGCTACACCTTC	CASSVERDRLSYGYTF
.	TRBV4-1	TRBJ2-7	few	TGCGCCAGCAGCCAAGAGGCAACTAGTCTTGACGAGCAGTACTTC	CASSQEATSLDEQYF
.	TRBV25-1	TRBJ1-1	few	TGTGCCAGCAGTGAATGGGGGACGGTAAACACTGAAGCTTTCTTT	CASSEWGTVNTEAFF
TRBD2	TRBV9	TRBJ2-1	.	TGTGCCAGCAGCGTAGGACTAGCCCATGAGCAGTTCTTC	CASSVGLAHEQFF
.	TRBV6-5	TRBJ1-1	few	TGTGCCAGCAGTGTGGGACGCTCAACGAACACTGAAGCTTTCTTT	CASSVGRSTNTEAFF
TRBD1	TRBV7-9	TRBJ2-5	many	TGTGCCAGCAGCTCACCTAGAGGACAGGGGGAAGAGACCCAGTACTTC	CASSSPRGQGEETQYF
TRBD1	TRBV7-9	TRBJ2-2	.	TGTGCCAGCAGCGAGGGGGACAGGGGAACCGGGGAGCTGTTTTTT	CASSEGDRGTGELFF
TRBD1	TRBV4-1	TRBJ1-2	.	TGCGCCAGCAGCCCCATACAGGGGTTCTATGGCTACACCTTC	CASSPIQGFYGYTF
.	TRBV5-1	TRBJ1-1	many	TGCGCCAGCAGCTTGGCTTCGGGGGCAGGGAACACTGAAGCTTTCTTT	CASSLASGAGNTEAFF
.	TRBV10-3	TRBJ2-7	.	TGTGCCATCCTCGATGGGACCAACTACGAGCAGTACTTC	CAILDGTNYEQYF
.	TRBV29-1	TRBJ1-2	.	TGCAGCGTTGAACAAGGGACCTATGGCTACACCTTC	CSVEQGTYGYTF
.	TRBV23-1	TRBJ1-2	.	TGCGCCAGCAGTCAATCGGGGGAACCCGGTGGCTACACCTTC	CASSQSGEPGGYTF
.	TRBV7-3	TRBJ2-5	few	TGTGCCAGCAGCTTACATTCGACAGTGGAGACCCAGTACTTC	CASSLHSTVETQYF